The 3 T cell receptor beta chains presented below share a single source sample, sequenced in a study of T cells after posttransplantation cyclophosphamide. Assay used: immunoSEQ multiplex PCR; TCRdb lists only in-frame clones, some missing. The table lists some 64,000 clones, roughly 93% of them singletons, with 3% in the top ten. Material for sequencing was PBMCs. The source of these receptors is a woman aged 25 to 39 in good health and a related stem cell transplant donor.

This rearrangement joins TRBV7-9 to TRBJ1-2, with D unresolved. CDR1 SEHNR and CDR2 FQNEAQ come from the germline V gene (reference sequence). The CDR3 is 15 residues long. Trimming stripped 0 bases from V and 4 bases from J, with 12 bases between. CDR3: CASSLALASGYGYTF. CDR3 bases: TGTGCCAGCAGCTTAGCGCTGGCCTCGGGCTATGGCTACACCTTC.

The chain recombines TRBV13 with TRBJ1-1; 9 bases fit TRBD1. Germline CDR1 PRHDT, CDR2 FYEKMQ (reference sequence). The CDR3 loop spans 14 amino acids. J was trimmed by 6 bases and V by 4 bases; bases with no gene match: 6. CDR3 nucleotide sequence: TGTGCCAGCAGCTCGGACAGGGGTCGCGCTGAAGCTTTCTTT. Translating gives CASSSDRGRAEAFF. The full variable domain, its missing parts supplied by reference TRBV13 and TRBJ1-1, is AAGVIQSPRHLIKEKRETATLKCYPIPRHDTVYWYQQGPGQDPQFLISFYEKMQSDKGSIPDRFSAQQFSDYHSELNMSSLELGDSALYFCASSSDRGRAEAFFGQGTRLTVV.

This clone occurred a few times. This chain connects TRBV6-4 to TRBJ2-5; TRBD1 matches 10 bases. Germline lookup yields CDR1 MRHNA and CDR2 SNTAGT. J was trimmed by 0 bases and V by 6 bases; bases with no gene match: 4. The CDR3 runs 15 residues. In DNA, the CDR3 is TGTGCCAGCAGCCCGGGACAGGGGAACCAAGAGACCCAGTACTTC. It translates to CASSPGQGNQETQYF.